The clone carrying this TCR beta chain was counted a few times. Its antigen is still unknown. The data are from a study of vaccination effects on CD4 cells after COVID-19. Study information: Participants received two doses of either the BNT162b2 or mRNA-1273 vaccine. Findings of the study overall: Late post-vaccination, clones induced by infection and those induced by vaccine underwent marked clonal contraction.

This CDR3 is built from 13 residues. The V and J ends lost 5 bases and 10 bases respectively, with 12 bases between them. Germline loops: CDR1 LNHDA, CDR2 SQIVND (reference sequence). Sequencing was preceded by expansion of antigen-specific CD4+ T cells with viral peptide pools in the ViraFEST assay. Culture lasted 10 days before CD4+ T cell isolation. The vaccine recipients had no prior SARS-CoV-2 infection, with negative nucleocapsid antibodies. Only in-frame clones appear in the TCRdb table, and some are missing; sequencing was by immunoSEQ multiplex PCR. The sample carries about 55,000 clones, around 68% recorded once.

This rearrangement joins TRBV19 to TRBJ1-6, with D hard to call. Material: CD4+ T cells from PBMCs cultured with SARS-CoV-2 spike peptides, obtained before COVID-19 vaccination. The sequence was obtained from a human donor who received a COVID-19 vaccine. The CDR3 DNA sequence: TGTGCCAGTAGTGAAACAGATTTATCACCCCTCCACTTT. Protein sequence: CASSETDLSPLHF.